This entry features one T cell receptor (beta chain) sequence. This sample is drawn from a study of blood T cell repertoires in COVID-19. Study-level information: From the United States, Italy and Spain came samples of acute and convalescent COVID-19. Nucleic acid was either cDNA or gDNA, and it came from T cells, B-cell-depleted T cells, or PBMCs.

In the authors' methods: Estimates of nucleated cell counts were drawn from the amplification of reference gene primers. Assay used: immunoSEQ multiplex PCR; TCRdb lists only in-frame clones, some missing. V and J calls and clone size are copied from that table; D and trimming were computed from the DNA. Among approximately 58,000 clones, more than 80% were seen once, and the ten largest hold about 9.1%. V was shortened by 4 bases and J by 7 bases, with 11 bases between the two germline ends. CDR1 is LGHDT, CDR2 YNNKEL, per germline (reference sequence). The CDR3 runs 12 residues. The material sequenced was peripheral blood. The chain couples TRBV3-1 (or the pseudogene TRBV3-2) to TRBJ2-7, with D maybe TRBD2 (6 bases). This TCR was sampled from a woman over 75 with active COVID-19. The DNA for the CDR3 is TGTGCCAGCAGCCCGGGAGCGAGGGAGCAGTACTTC. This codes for CASSPGAREQYF.